The 25 T cell receptor beta chains below all came from one sample that was sequenced in a study of response to subunit inactivated influenza vaccine. TCRdb called the RT-PCR reads again in MiXCR, with one record for every CDR3 protein. The table records approximately 500,000 distinct CDR3 sequences, under 15% of them present only once. Sequences were derived from PBMCs from blood, sampled about 40 days after vaccination. The source of these receptors is a middle-aged man who received an inactivated influenza vaccine.

The V and J genes are TRBV4-3 and TRBJ1-2; D ambiguous. V was clipped by 8 bases and J by 8 bases, with 24 bases between them. The CDR3 runs to 15 residues. CDR1 is LGHNA and CDR2 is YSLEER in the germline V gene. As DNA, the CDR3 is TGCGCCAGCTGCTGCACACGGCCCTTTCGCAACGGCTACACCTTC. It translates to CASCCTRPFRNGYTF.

This clonotype was seen repeatedly, ten times or more. The chain uses TRBV4-3 and TRBJ2-7, with D perhaps matching TRBD1 or TRBD2 (5 bases each). The V gene's germline CDR1 is LGHNA and CDR2 YSLEER. V was cut by 5 bases and J by 7 bases, with 21 bases left in between. This CDR3 contains 15 residues. DNA for the CDR3: TGCGCCAGCAGCTCAAACGGACGGGGCGAAGGGGAGCAGTACTTC. Protein: CASSSNGRGEGEQYF.

CDR3 DNA sequence: TGCGCCAGCAGCTTGGTGAGGGAGACAGATACGCAGTATTTT. Its translation: CASSLVRETDTQYF. The chain recombines TRBV5-1 with TRBJ2-3; weak D call: TRBD2 (5 bases). The CDR3 loop spans 14 amino acids. Germline-derived CDR1 and CDR2 are SGHRS and YFSETQ. V was clipped by 0 bases and J by 3 bases, with 8 bases between them. Full variable domain (rest looked up from reference TRBV5-1 and TRBJ2-3): KAGVTQTPRYLIKTRGQQVTLSCSPISGHRSVSWYQQTPGQGLQFLFEYFSETQRNKGNFPGRFSGRQFSNSRSEMNVSTLELGDSALYLCASSLVRETDTQYFGPGTRLTVL.

This chain joins TRBV10-3 and TRBJ2-7; 12 bases align to TRBD1. CDR3 length: 15 residues. The germline V gene encodes CDR1 ENHRY and CDR2 SYGVKD. The ends lost 2 bases at V and 6 bases at J; junction bases unmatched: 5. The CDR3 protein is CAISEGGQGAVEQYF. The CDR3 DNA is TGTGCCATCAGTGAGGGGGGACAGGGGGCAGTCGAGCAGTACTTC.

The gene calls are TRBV29-1 and TRBJ2-7, with D uncertain. The CDR3 covers 14 residues. The V gene lost 0 bases and the J gene lost 2 bases, with 11 bases spanning the gap. Germline V gene lookup returns CDR1 SQVTM and CDR2 ANQGSEA. As DNA, the CDR3 is TGCAGCGTTGAAGATAACGAAAGGGCCTACGAGCAGTACTTC. Protein: CSVEDNERAYEQYF.

The DNA for the CDR3 is TGCAGTGCCACCCCCGCCAGGGACTCCTACGAGCAGTACTTC. It translates to CSATPARDSYEQYF. The genes are TRBV20-1 and TRBJ2-7, with D perhaps matching TRBD1 (5 bases). The CDR3 extends over 14 amino acids. V lost 6 bases and J lost 0, with 15 bases in between. Per germline, CDR1 DFQATT and CDR2 SNEGSKA (reference sequence).

This sequence joins TRBV27 and TRBJ2-6, with a tentative D call TRBD1 (6 bases). The V end lost 7 bases, the J end lost 3 bases, and 13 bases lay between the germline ends. Looked up from germline, CDR1 is MNHEY and CDR2 is SMNVEV (reference sequence). The CDR3 extends over 15 amino acids. CDR3 sequence (DNA): TGTGCCAGCACCCCTACAGGGTTTGGGGCCAACGTCCTGACTTTC. This sequence encodes CASTPTGFGANVLTF.

This clonotype has at least ten counts. The V and J genes are TRBV20-1 and TRBJ2-7; no reliable D call. Germline assignment: CDR1 DFQATT and CDR2 SNEGSKA (reference sequence). The CDR3 is 12 residues long. V dropped 3 bases and J dropped 4 bases, with 10 bases sitting between them. The CDR3 spells CSARSSEYEQYF. DNA for the CDR3: TGCAGTGCTAGGTCGAGTGAATACGAGCAGTACTTC.

The chain joins TRBV12-3 or TRBV12-4 to TRBJ2-1, with TRBD1 matching over 7 bases. The CDR3 has 17 residues. After removal of 0 bases from V and 2 bases from J, the junction contained 7 bases not matched to a gene. The CDR3 DNA reads as TGTGCCAGCAGTTTAGCGCCGGCACAGGGGACCTACAATGAGCAGTTCTTC. Protein sequence: CASSLAPAQGTYNEQFF.

The CDR3 nucleotides are TGCAGCGTTGAATTAAGGGCAGGGGCTAGGTACGAGCAGTACTTC. Translation: CSVELRAGARYEQYF. The chain is built from TRBV29-1 and TRBJ2-7; possible D gene TRBD1, 6 bases. The germline V gene has CDR1 SQVTM and CDR2 ANQGSEA. The CDR3 runs 15 residues. V was shortened by 2 bases and J by 4 bases, with 18 bases between the two germline ends.

This clonotype was observed a few times. The chain joins TRBV5-1 to TRBJ2-1; 11 positions agree with TRBD2. The junction had 9 bases not matched to a gene; V was cut back by 2 bases and J by 8 bases. The CDR3 extends over 16 amino acids. The V gene's germline CDR1 is SGHRS and CDR2 YFSETQ. The CDR3 sequence: CASSFVVLAGVDEQFF. The DNA for the CDR3 is TGCGCCAGCAGCTTTGTAGTACTAGCGGGGGTAGATGAGCAGTTCTTC.

This clonotype was found a few times. The chain couples TRBV5-5 to TRBJ1-2; 9 nucleotides align to TRBD1. The CDR3 is made up of 14 amino acids. Unmatched junction bases numbered 5, after V lost 4 bases and J lost 4 bases. Germline values: CDR1 SGHKS, CDR2 YYEKEE (reference sequence). In DNA form, the CDR3 reads TGTGCCAGCAGCCAGGGACAGGGTGGCTATGGCTACACCTTC. This translates into CASSQGQGGYGYTF.

The chain uses TRBV24-1 and TRBJ2-1; 11 nucleotides line up with TRBD2. Per germline, CDR1 KGHDR and CDR2 SFDVKD. The trim removed 3 bases at V and 4 bases at J, leaving 4 bases unmatched. The CDR3 consists of 16 residues. CDR3 in DNA: TGTGCCACCAGTGATCTAGCGGGGGGTCTTTACAATGAGCAGTTCTTC. It codes for CATSDLAGGLYNEQFF.

This clonotype has just a few counts. The chain is built from TRBV7-9 and TRBJ2-5, with a weak D call TRBD2 (5 bases). The V end lost 2 bases, the J end lost 5 bases, and 15 bases lay between the germline ends. CDR1 and CDR2 (germline): SEHNR, FQNEAQ (reference sequence). The CDR3 consists of 15 residues. The CDR3 nucleotides are TGTGCCAGCAGCTTATTGTTCGGGGTCGGGGAGACCCAGTACTTC. This codes for CASSLLFGVGETQYF.

The rearrangement uses TRBV27 and TRBJ2-2; possibly TRBD1 or TRBD2 for D (6 bases each). Germline CDR1 MNHEY, CDR2 SMNVEV (reference sequence). The CDR3 has 16 residues. Deletions cut 6 bases from V and 5 bases from J, with 19 bases between. CDR3: CASREWGALETGELFF. For the CDR3, the DNA is TGTGCCAGCAGAGAGTGGGGGGCTCTAGAGACCGGGGAGCTGTTTTTT.

This clonotype was counted a few times. This sequence joins TRBV29-1 and TRBJ2-7, with TRBD2 identical over 9 bases. This CDR3 region has 14 residues. The germline CDR1 and CDR2 sequences are SQVTM and ANQGSEA. J gave up 2 bases and V 4 bases, and 6 bases lay outside the gene matches. As DNA, the CDR3 is TGCAGCGTTGTCCTCCTAGCGGGGCCCTACGAGCAGTACTTC. Amino acids: CSVVLLAGPYEQYF.

V is TRBV7-6 and J is TRBJ2-5; 12 bases are a match to TRBD2. V shed 3 bases, J shed 9 bases, and the junction held 17 bases outside the gene matches. This CDR3 comprises 18 residues. Looked up from germline, CDR1 is SGHVS and CDR2 is FNYEAQ. CDR3 DNA: TGTGCCAGCAGCTTCCAACGGAGGGGACTAGCGGGTTCGTGGGCCCAGTACTTC. Protein product: CASSFQRRGLAGSWAQYF.

The rearrangement uses TRBV9 and TRBJ2-1; the D gene is possibly TRBD2 (5 bases). The length of the CDR3 is 13 residues. The germline gives CDR1 SGDLS, CDR2 YYNGEE. V lost 0 bases, J lost 8 bases, and 9 bases lay in between. Written as DNA, the CDR3 is TGTGCCAGCAGCGTAGGAGGGTTCGATGAGCAGTTCTTC. It is translated as CASSVGGFDEQFF.

This clonotype was observed many times. The chain employs TRBV5-1 and TRBJ2-3; TRBD2 matches at 14 bases. The germline V gene has CDR1 SGHRS and CDR2 YFSETQ. J lost 4 bases, V lost 4 bases, and 5 bases had no gene match. CDR3 length: 16 residues. The CDR3 protein is CASSPGLAGGPDTQYF. Here the CDR3 DNA reads TGCGCCAGCAGCCCCGGACTAGCGGGGGGCCCAGATACGCAGTATTTT.

In this sample, this clonotype turned up a few times. J is TRBJ1-1 and V is TRBV5-1; tentatively, D is TRBD1 (5 bases). This CDR3 contains 15 residues. Germline loops: CDR1 SGHRS, CDR2 YFSETQ. V was trimmed by 0 bases and J by 1 base, leaving 10 bases between them. The chain's CDR3 is CASSLASGGNTEAFF. CDR3 bases: TGCGCCAGCAGCTTGGCCTCGGGGGGGAACACTGAAGCTTTCTTT.

The chain uses TRBV7-2 and TRBJ2-7; 11 bases align to TRBD2. Germline trimming cut 5 bases from V and 4 bases from J; bases unmatched to any gene: 1. Germline assignment: CDR1 SGHTA and CDR2 FQGNSA. The CDR3 spans 13 residues. CDR3 residues: CASSASGRYEQYF. The CDR3 coding sequence is TGTGCCAGCAGCGCTAGCGGGAGGTACGAGCAGTACTTC. The complete variable domain, with remaining parts taken from reference TRBV7-2 and TRBJ2-7, reads GAGVSQSPSNKVTEKGKDVELRCDPISGHTALYWYRQSLGQGLEFLIYFQGNSAPDKSGLPSDRFSAERTGGSVSTLTIQRTQQEDSAVYLCASSASGRYEQYFGPGTRLTVT.

In its sample, this clonotype was seen many times. The CDR3 sequence is CASSVDQGSYNEQFF. DNA for the CDR3: TGTGCCAGCAGCGTAGATCAGGGATCCTACAATGAGCAGTTCTTC. The chain combines TRBV9 with TRBJ2-1; tentative D call: TRBD1 (5 bases). Germline CDR1 is SGDLS and CDR2 is YYNGEE. Trimming left V 0 bases short and J 1 base short, with 8 bases between. This CDR3 contains 15 residues.

This clonotype was detected a few times. This rearrangement joins TRBV3-1 to TRBJ1-1, with TRBD1 matching 8 bases. This CDR3 spans 13 amino acids. Germline trimming cut 8 bases from V and 10 bases from J; bases unmatched to any gene: 12. CDR1 and CDR2 from the germline V gene are LGHDT and YNNKEL (reference sequence). CDR3 sequence reads: CASGPGGEGRAFF. The CDR3 nucleotides are TGTGCCAGCGGGCCAGGGGGCGAAGGGCGAGCTTTCTTT.

This chain connects TRBV20-1 to TRBJ2-1; 10 bases are a match to TRBD2. Unmatched junction bases numbered 20, after V lost 6 bases and J lost 12 bases. CDR1 DFQATT and CDR2 SNEGSKA come from the germline V gene (reference sequence). The CDR3 length is 16 residues. The CDR3 is CSAPDQGRTSGKRQFF. CDR3 DNA: TGCAGTGCCCCTGATCAGGGTAGAACTAGCGGGAAGAGGCAGTTCTTC.

In DNA form, the CDR3 reads TGTGCCAGCACCAGCATTGTCGGTACCGGGGAGCTGTTTTTT. Amino acids: CASTSIVGTGELFF. The chain employs TRBV12-3 or TRBV12-4 and TRBJ2-2; D gene uncertain. The CDR3 totals 14 residues. Deletions cut 7 bases from V and 5 bases from J, with 14 bases between.